This T cell receptor (beta chain) was retrieved from a study of vaccination and CD4 T cells after COVID-19. Study-level information: The stimulus for the cells was overlapping spike peptides derived from SARS-CoV-2, HCoV-NL63, HCoV-OC43 and HCoV-229E.

In the case of this clonotype: Its target is not known.

Documented treatment: roughly 10-day PBMC culture with coronavirus spike peptide pools or control peptides (ViraFEST assay). CD4+ T cells that had been cultured provided DNA sequenced with the Oncomine TCR Beta short-read assay. Cultures of CD4+ T cells served as the source for extracting genomic DNA. Each CDR3 protein is one row after TCRdb ran MiXCR on the PCR reads. This sample has about 20,000 distinct CDR3 sequences; 60% occur once, and the top ten carry 8% to 9.5%. The sequence derives from a human donor who had recovered from COVID-19. The material sequenced was CD4+ T cells from blood, cultured in vitro, taken after SARS-CoV-2 vaccination.

The CDR3 nucleotides are TGTGCCAGCGCAACACGGGGTAGCAATCAGCCCCAGCATTTT. It encodes CASATRGSNQPQHF. This chain links TRBV27 with TRBJ1-5; D remains unclear. CDR1 is MNHEY, CDR2 SMNVEV, per germline (reference sequence). The CDR3 covers 14 residues. The V gene lost 8 bases and the J gene lost 0 bases, with 11 bases spanning the gap.